This T cell receptor beta chain was sequenced for a study of T cells in Graves' hyperthyroidism and ophthalmopathy. Study findings and constraints: The blood repertoire included most of the expanded thyroid clonotypes above 0.001.

This clonotype was counted many times. Its antigen is still unknown. Around 9.8 ml fresh peripheral blood yielded the PBMCs. Germline assignment: CDR1 SGHTA and CDR2 FQGNSA. Trimming cost V 3 bases and J 6 bases, with 9 bases left between them. This CDR3 region has 13 residues. Using RNA transcripts as the source, TCR beta CDR3 regions were amplified. Initially, a first-round RT-PCR of the TCR CDR3 employed the HTBI primer set. In TCRdb, the multiplex PCR reads were re-called with MiXCR into one record per CDR3 protein. The sample includes around 300,000 distinct CDR3 sequences, roughly 15% of them seen just once.

Sequenced: blood. This clonotype was sampled from a woman between 40 and 55 years old with Graves' hyperthyroidism. The chain combines TRBV7-2 with TRBJ1-5; D is unclear. CDR3: CASSFERTQPQHF. The CDR3 coding sequence is TGTGCCAGCAGCTTCGAGAGAACTCAGCCCCAGCATTTT.